These T cell receptor beta chains were read from a single sample in a study of blood T cell repertoires in COVID-19. Clones were sequenced by immunoSEQ multiplex PCR, and TCRdb holds only the in-frame ones, with some missing. The data show 250,000 to 350,000 clones, approximately 84% seen once. The sample comprised peripheral blood. The receptors here all came from a human donor with COVID-19, enrolled during active disease. The donor label of this sample is uncertain. Each CDR3 is given with its conserved first and last residue. D genes are given only for firm matches. A clone size is listed for some rows: how often the clone was seen (once, few, many), or a class if it is expanded.

j_gene,abundance,v_gene,d_gene,CDR3nt,CDR3aa
TRBJ2-2,-,TRBV7-2,TRBD2,TGTGCCAGCAGCTGGACTAGCGGGTTCACCGGGGAGCTGTTTTTT,CASSWTSGFTGELFF
TRBJ2-1,once,TRBV5-4,-,TGTGCCAGCAGCTTGGTCCAGGGCCATGAGCAGTTCTTC,CASSLVQGHEQFF
TRBJ2-7,-,TRBV30,-,TGTGCCTGGAGTGTAATACCCGGTTCCTACGAGCAGTACTTC,CAWSVIPGSYEQYF
TRBJ1-2,-,TRBV18,TRBD1,TGTGCCAGCTCACCAAGGCAGGGGGATACCAACTATGGCTACACCTTC,CASSPRQGDTNYGYTF
TRBJ1-5,-,TRBV27,-,TGTGCCAGCAGTCTCAATCAGCCCCAGCATTTT,CASSLNQPQHF
TRBJ2-1,once,TRBV6-5,-,TGTGCCAGCAGTAGCCCCGGGGGGCCCTACAATGAGCAGTTCTTC,CASSSPGGPYNEQFF
TRBJ1-3,-,TRBV2,-,TGTGCCAGCAGTGAAGTCCAGGGTCCCGGAAACACCATATATTTT,CASSEVQGPGNTIYF
TRBJ2-3,-,TRBV27,-,TGTGCCAGCAGTTCCCCTTTCGGGGGAGGCACAGATACGCAGTATTTT,CASSSPFGGGTDTQYF
TRBJ1-4,-,TRBV19,-,TGTGCCAGTAGTAGGGTGCGGGAAAAACTGTTTTTT,CASSRVREKLFF
TRBJ2-1,-,TRBV6-1,-,TGTGCCAGCAGTGAAAGACAGGCTACATACAATGAGCAGTTCTTC,CASSERQATYNEQFF
TRBJ1-1,-,TRBV16,-,TGTGCCAGCAGCCAATCGTTGGGGGGTACAACTGAAGCTTTCTTT,CASSQSLGGTTEAFF
TRBJ2-7,-,TRBV7-2,TRBD1,TGTGCCAGCAGCTCCCCCGGGACAGGGACCTACGAGCAGTACTTC,CASSSPGTGTYEQYF
TRBJ2-7,-,TRBV4-3,-,TGCGCCAGCAGCCAAGGGCAGGGAGGTTTCTACGAGCAGTACTTC,CASSQGQGGFYEQYF
TRBJ2-7,-,TRBV19,-,TGTGCCAGTAGTATGGCCCATACCAACGAGCAGTACTTC,CASSMAHTNEQYF
TRBJ1-3,-,TRBV11-2,-,TGTGCCAGCAGCTTAGATCACGCGGCCCGGCGGGGAGACACCATATATTTT,CASSLDHAARRGDTIYF
TRBJ1-4,-,TRBV5-1,-,TGCGCCAGCAGCGCGGACAACTATAATGAAAAACTGTTTTTT,CASSADNYNEKLFF
TRBJ2-3,-,TRBV7-2,TRBD2,TGTGCCACTACGGGGCGGGAGATTGGCACAGATACGCAGTATTTT,CATTGREIGTDTQYF
TRBJ1-5,-,TRBV11-2,-,TGTGCCAGCAGTGTGGGGCGGTATCAGCCCCAGCATTTT,CASSVGRYQPQHF
TRBJ2-5,-,TRBV2,-,TGTGCCAGCAGCCGACAGGGACTCCTTCAAGAGACCCAGTACTTC,CASSRQGLLQETQYF
TRBJ2-1,-,TRBV7-9,TRBD1,TGTGCCAGCAGCCCCGGGACAGGGGAAGGGCACAATGAGCAGTTCTTC,CASSPGTGEGHNEQFF